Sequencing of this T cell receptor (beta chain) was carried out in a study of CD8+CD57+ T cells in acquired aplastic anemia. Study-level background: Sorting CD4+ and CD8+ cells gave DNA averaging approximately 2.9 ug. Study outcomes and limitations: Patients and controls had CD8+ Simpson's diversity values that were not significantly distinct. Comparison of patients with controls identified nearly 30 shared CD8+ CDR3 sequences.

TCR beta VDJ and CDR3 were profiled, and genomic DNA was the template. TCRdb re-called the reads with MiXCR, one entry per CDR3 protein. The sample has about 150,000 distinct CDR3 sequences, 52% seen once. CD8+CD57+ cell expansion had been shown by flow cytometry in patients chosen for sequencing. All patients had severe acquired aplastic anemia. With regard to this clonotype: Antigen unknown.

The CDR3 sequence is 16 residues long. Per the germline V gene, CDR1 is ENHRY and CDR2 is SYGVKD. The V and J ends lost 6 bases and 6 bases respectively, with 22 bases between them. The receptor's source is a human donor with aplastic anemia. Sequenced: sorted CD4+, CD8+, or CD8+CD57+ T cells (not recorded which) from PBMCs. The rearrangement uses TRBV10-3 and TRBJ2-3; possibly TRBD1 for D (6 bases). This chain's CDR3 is CAISGDRSPSADTQYF. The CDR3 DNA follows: TGTGCCATCAGCGGAGACAGGAGCCCCTCTGCCGATACGCAGTATTTT.